This entry is about one T cell receptor (beta chain). The data belong to a study of cytomegalovirus exposure and HLA in healthy donors. The PCR used 60 Vbeta and 13 Jbeta primers. Clones were sequenced by immunoSEQ multiplex PCR, and TCRdb holds only the in-frame ones, with some missing. This table holds under 200,000 clones, around 86% found once. The clonotype originates from a human donor in good health. The sample taken for sequencing was PBMCs.

This CDR3 reads CASSQGGGSGNTIYF. In DNA form, the CDR3 reads TGTGCCAGCAGCCAAGGCGGGGGTTCTGGAAACACCATATATTTT. The rearrangement links TRBV4-2 to TRBJ1-3; the D gene is possibly TRBD1 (5 bases). The CDR3 contains 15 residues. Deletions cut 1 base from V and 1 base from J, with 8 bases between. CDR1 and CDR2 from the germline V gene are LGHNA and YNFKEQ.